The 21 T cell receptor beta chains reported below all come from one sample, sequenced in a study of T cells in Graves' hyperthyroidism and ophthalmopathy (dated by TCRdb to about 2019). Library preparation used multiplex PCR. Data came from an Illumina HiSeq 2000. Amplification of TCR beta CDR3 regions was carried out from RNA transcripts. The TCR CDR3 was subjected to a first round of RT-PCR using the HTBI primer set and the Qiagen OneStep RT-PCR kit. TCRdb trimmed the raw reads at Q25, called clones with MiXCR and kept productive beta chains. Rows are unified per CDR3 protein, each entry keeping the most common DNA and genes. The sample yields 800,000 or so distinct CDR3 sequences; around 38% were counted once. The biggest ten clones account for 8% to 9% of the sample. Material: blood. The receptors originated from a man between 18 and 29 years old with Graves' hyperthyroidism.

The rearrangement links TRBV15 to TRBJ1-5; D remains unclear. The germline V gene encodes CDR1 LNHNV and CDR2 YYDKDF (reference sequence). V dropped 3 bases and J dropped 5 bases, with 11 bases sitting between them. The CDR3 has 14 amino acids. CDR3 protein: CATSSFSTDQPQHF. The CDR3 DNA follows: TGTGCCACCAGCAGCTTCAGCACGGATCAGCCCCAGCATTTT.

The table lists this clonotype with many counts. The rearrangement joins TRBV2 to TRBJ1-1; 7 nucleotides align to TRBD1. V shed 10 bases, J shed 0 bases, and the junction held 8 bases outside the gene matches. The CDR3 covers 14 residues. Germline CDR1 reads SNHLY; CDR2 reads FYNNEI. The CDR3 sequence: CATLRDRLNTEAFF. As DNA, the CDR3 is TGTGCCACTCTAAGGGACAGACTGAACACTGAAGCTTTCTTT.

Details on this clonotype: A read error may produce the germline difference seen at one junction end. The chain combines TRBV19 with TRBJ1-5, with a possible D match to TRBD1 (5 bases). This CDR3 has 14 amino acids. Per the germline V gene, CDR1 is LNHDA and CDR2 is SQIVND (reference sequence). The CDR3 spells CANSIQDSNQPQHF. In nucleotides, the CDR3 is TGTGCCAATAGTATACAGGACAGCAATCAGCCCCAGCATTTT.

There are many counts of this clonotype. This chain connects TRBV7-3 to TRBJ2-6; no definite D call. Looked up from germline, CDR1 is SGHTA and CDR2 is FQGTGA. The germline V and J ends were trimmed by 2 bases and 2 bases, with 7 bases remaining between them. The CDR3 has 15 residues. CDR3: CASSLSAPGANVLTF. For the CDR3, the DNA is TGTGCCAGCAGCTTATCGGCACCTGGGGCCAACGTCCTGACTTTC.

This clonotype was counted at least ten times. The V and J genes are TRBV19 and TRBJ2-6; D remains ambiguous. This CDR3 region has 15 residues. Trimming stripped 5 bases from V and 0 bases from J, with 8 bases between. Germline loops: CDR1 LNHDA, CDR2 SQIVND (reference sequence). In DNA form, the CDR3 reads TGTGCCAGTAGTGACAACTACTCTGGGGCCAACGTCCTGACTTTC. Translated: CASSDNYSGANVLTF.

To note about this clonotype: One end of the junction is discordant with germline, which a read error may explain. The chain uses TRBV10-3 and TRBJ1-2; possible D gene TRBD1, 5 bases. This CDR3 comprises 13 residues. Germline V gives CDR1 ENHRY, CDR2 SYGVKD. CDR3 coding DNA: TGTGCCATCAGTGGGGCAGGGCACTATGGCCACACCTTC. Its translation: CAISGAGHYGHTF.

The chain links TRBV7-9 to TRBJ2-2; D might be TRBD2 (6 bases). Between the trimmed V and J ends, which lost 4 bases and 2 bases, there was a span of 17 bases. The CDR3 has 17 residues. Germline CDR1 reads SEHNR; CDR2 reads FQNEAQ (reference sequence). CDR3 DNA sequence: TGTGCCAGCAGCTCTCTATTGGGACTCCTTAACACCGGGGAGCTGTTTTTT. It specifies CASSSLLGLLNTGELFF. Together with reference TRBV7-9 and TRBJ2-2, the CDR3 gives the full variable domain: DTGVSQNPRHKITKRGQNVTFRCDPISEHNRLYWYRQTLGQGPEFLTYFQNEAQLEKSRLLSDRFSAERPKGSFSTLEIQRTEQGDSAMYLCASSSLLGLLNTGELFFGEGSRLTVL.

This clonotype has just a few counts. V is TRBV7-8 and J is TRBJ1-4; D is undetermined. Trimming removed 2 bases at V and 4 bases at J, with 8 bases between. Germline assignment: CDR1 SGHVS and CDR2 FQNEAQ. This CDR3 spans 14 amino acids. The CDR3 nucleotides are TGTGCCAGCAGCTTAACGGTTCTTAATGAAAAACTGTTTTTT. This gives the protein CASSLTVLNEKLFF.

This clonotype was seen ten or more times. The chain carries TRBV10-3 and TRBJ2-7; TRBD2 matches 8 bases. With 11 bases clipped from V and 5 bases from J, the junction kept 11 bases outside the gene matches. CDR1 and CDR2 from the germline V gene are ENHRY and SYGVKD. The CDR3 is made up of 13 amino acids. The CDR3 spells CALRGGTGDEQYF. CDR3 in DNA: TGTGCCCTCCGCGGGGGGACGGGAGACGAGCAGTACTTC.

This clonotype appeared once. This chain links TRBV7-2 with TRBJ1-2; the match to TRBD1 covers 10 bases. Germline CDR1 is SGHTA and CDR2 is FQGNSA. The CDR3 is 17 amino acids. The trim removed 5 bases at V and 4 bases at J, leaving 13 bases unmatched. CDR3 region: CASSAMPGQGPLYGYTF. The CDR3 DNA sequence: TGTGCCAGCAGCGCAATGCCGGGACAGGGGCCTCTCTATGGCTACACCTTC. Variable domain in full (rest from reference TRBV7-2 and TRBJ1-2): GAGVSQSPSNKVTEKGKDVELRCDPISGHTALYWYRQSLGQGLEFLIYFQGNSAPDKSGLPSDRFSAERTGGSVSTLTIQRTQQEDSAVYLCASSAMPGQGPLYGYTFGSGTRLTVV.

The table lists this clonotype with many counts. This rearrangement joins TRBV2 to TRBJ1-5; a weak D match, TRBD1 (6 bases). Trimming removed 5 bases at V and 5 bases at J, with 13 bases between. The CDR3 extends over 14 amino acids. Per germline, CDR1 SNHLY and CDR2 FYNNEI. CDR3 coding DNA: TGTGCCAGCAGTAAGGGGGGGGCGGATCAGCCCCAGCATTTT. Amino acids: CASSKGGADQPQHF.

This clonotype showed up many times. One end of the junction does not line up with germline, which may come from a read error. This chain joins TRBV7-7 and TRBJ2-7, with TRBD1 matching 9 bases. Germline lookup yields CDR1 SSHAT and CDR2 FNYEAQ (reference sequence). The CDR3 contains 14 residues. CDR3 residues: CASSPWDRAGEQYF. CDR3 DNA sequence: TGTGCTAGCAGCCCCTGGGACAGGGCAGGCGAGCAGTACTTC.

This clonotype has just a few counts. The chain joins TRBV5-6 to TRBJ1-6; D uncertain. V was trimmed by 5 bases and J by 3 bases, leaving 6 bases between them. Germline CDR1 SGHDT, CDR2 YYEEEE. The CDR3 is 13 residues long. This chain's CDR3 is CASSIDYNSPLHF. The DNA for the CDR3 is TGTGCCAGCAGTATAGACTATAATTCACCCCTCCACTTT.

The chain employs TRBV12-3 or TRBV12-4 and TRBJ2-7; a weak D match, TRBD2 (6 bases). V lost 5 bases and J lost 3, with 20 bases in between. The CDR3 is made up of 16 amino acids. CDR3 in DNA: TGTGCCAGCAGTCCAGCGGGTCCAGGGACGGACTACGAGCAGTACTTC. This gives the protein CASSPAGPGTDYEQYF.

V is TRBV5-1 and J is TRBJ2-7, with 8 bases identical to TRBD1. Germline V gene data show CDR1 as SGHRS and CDR2 as YFSETQ. Trimming cost V 0 bases and J 5 bases; bases outside gene matches: 7. The CDR3 is 15 amino acids. The CDR3 DNA is TGCGCCAGCAGCTTGGGACAGGGGAATATGGACGAGCAGTACTTC. Translated, it gives CASSLGQGNMDEQYF.

This clonotype came up a few times. The rearrangement joins TRBV20-1 to TRBJ2-7; 8 bases fit TRBD1. Germline V gives CDR1 DFQATT, CDR2 SNEGSKA (reference sequence). V lost 1 base, J lost 5 bases, and 10 bases stayed unmatched. This CDR3 spans 15 amino acids. The CDR3 reads CSARGTRGRVHEQYF. The CDR3 bases are TGCAGTGCTAGAGGAACCAGGGGGCGCGTCCACGAGCAGTACTTC.

The table lists this clonotype with a count of one. The gene calls are TRBV2 and TRBJ2-3; 7 nucleotides line up with TRBD2. The CDR3 runs 15 residues. V lost 2 bases, J lost 2 bases, and 4 bases stayed unmatched. Germline CDR1 reads SNHLY; CDR2 reads FYNNEI. The CDR3 coding sequence is TGTGCCAGCAGTGAACCGAGCGGGACCACAGATACGCAGTATTTT. Translation gives CASSEPSGTTDTQYF. Full variable domain (remainder filled in from reference TRBV2 and TRBJ2-3): EPEVTQTPSHQVTQMGQEVILRCVPISNHLYFYWYRQILGQKVEFLVSFYNNEISEKSEIFDDQFSVERPDGSNFTLKIRSTKLEDSAMYFCASSEPSGTTDTQYFGPGTRLTVL.

This clonotype was found many times. The CDR3 reads CSARDRDRVLSGYTF. The CDR3 coding sequence is TGCAGTGCTAGGGACCGGGACAGGGTCTTGAGTGGCTACACCTTC. V gene TRBV20-1 combines with J gene TRBJ1-2, with 9 bases fitting TRBD1. This CDR3 contains 15 residues. Germline V lookup: CDR1 DFQATT, CDR2 SNEGSKA (reference sequence). V lost 3 bases, J lost 7 bases, and 12 bases stayed unmatched.

J is TRBJ2-7 and V is TRBV20-1; 8 bases are a match to TRBD1. The length of the CDR3 is 12 residues. Trimming took 5 bases from V and 6 from J; bases not matched to a gene: 6. The germline V gene encodes CDR1 DFQATT and CDR2 SNEGSKA (reference sequence). In DNA, the CDR3 is TGCAGTGCTGGAAAGACAGGGGCCGAGCAGTACTTC. Its protein product is CSAGKTGAEQYF.

This clonotype has ten or more counts. The chain has TRBV5-5 and TRBJ1-5; D is unclear. Germline V gives CDR1 SGHKS, CDR2 YYEKEE (reference sequence). The CDR3 loop spans 15 amino acids. Trimming pared 2 bases from V and 4 bases from J, leaving 13 bases between. This CDR3 reads CASSFQPYQNQPQHF. CDR3 DNA: TGTGCCAGCAGCTTCCAGCCATACCAGAATCAGCCCCAGCATTTT.

V usage is TRBV7-7 and J usage is TRBJ2-7; tentatively, D is TRBD1 (7 bases). The CDR3 extends over 11 amino acids. The V gene lost 11 bases and the J gene lost 4 bases, with 12 bases spanning the gap. Germline values: CDR1 SSHAT, CDR2 FNYEAQ (reference sequence). CDR3 protein: CAWAGGYEQYF. The DNA for the CDR3 is TGTGCCTGGGCAGGGGGGTACGAGCAGTACTTC.